This T cell receptor beta chain was recovered during a study of T-cell reconstitution after alpha-beta-depleted transplantation in children. Overall study results and limits: A year post-transplant, T-cell counts and diversity derived mostly from newly produced T cells. The study reportedly traced alpha-beta T cells about two months after transplant to several hundred expanded graft clones.

The CDR3 extends over 13 amino acids. Germline V gene sequence: CDR1 LNHNV, CDR2 YYDKDF (reference sequence). Trimming cost V 1 base and J 4 bases, with 7 bases left between them. Unique molecular identifiers were incorporated into the prepared TCRbeta library. MiXCR was run by TCRdb on the PCR reads, yielding one entry per CDR3 protein. The profile covers some 600,000 distinct CDR3 sequences, with roughly 13% appearing a single time and about 2% taken by the ten largest. On this clonotype itself: Its antigen remains unknown.

This chain uses TRBV15 with TRBJ1-1; D gene unclear. This clonotype was obtained from a male patient between 10 and 17 years old who had a stem cell transplant for acute myeloid leukemia, so the T cells may come from the graft donor. Sequenced material: PBMCs, mostly from graft donor cells, taken 360 days after TCRalphabeta/CD19-depleted stem cell transplant. The CDR3 sequence is CATSRGLATEAFF. The CDR3 DNA reads TGTGCCACCAGCAGAGGTCTGGCCACTGAAGCTTTCTTT.